This T cell receptor (beta chain) is drawn from a study of T cells in Graves' hyperthyroidism and ophthalmopathy. Overall study context: Peripheral blood sampling occurred at initial diagnosis, before any treatment.

This clonotype was found many times. As yet, its antigen is unknown. Ophthalmopathy cases met thresholds of Clinical Activity Score at least 3, NOSPECS grade at least 4 and duration under 3 months. Germline V gives CDR1 SGDLS, CDR2 YYNGEE. The CDR3 covers 15 residues. J lost 3 bases, V lost 5 bases, and 7 bases had no gene match. The study, taken as a whole, reports: In the blood, most expanded thyroid clonotypes above 0.001 appeared as well.

Using RNA transcripts as the source, TCR beta CDR3 regions were amplified. HTBI primers were the set used in a first-round RT-PCR of the TCR CDR3. MiXCR, run by TCRdb on the multiplex PCR reads, gives a single entry per CDR3 protein. Among around 600,000 distinct CDR3 sequences listed, approximately 15% were seen once. The receptor comes from a young woman with Graves' ophthalmopathy. The sequencing sample was made of blood. The chain uses TRBV9 and TRBJ2-7; 11 bases line up with TRBD2. CDR3 region: CASSKLAGDIYEQYF. CDR3 nucleotides: TGTGCCAGCAGTAAACTAGCGGGAGATATCTACGAGCAGTACTTC.